This TCR beta chain was found in a study of T cell responses to AZD1222 COVID-19 vaccine. Assay: immunoSEQ multiplex PCR; the TCRdb copy retains only in-frame clones and omits some. The sample has 90,000 to 120,000 clones, about nine tenths seen once; the top ten hold approximately 4%. CDR3 length: 16 residues. Losses at the gene ends were 5 bases for V and 0 bases for J; bases not matched to a gene: 5. Germline assignment: CDR1 SGDLS and CDR2 YYNGEE. The source of this sequence is an adult in good health. The rearrangement links TRBV9 to TRBJ1-6; TRBD1 agrees at 7 bases. This sample comprised peripheral blood, obtained on day 0 of AZD1222 vaccination. Here the CDR3 reads CASSAGQSSYNSPLHF. The DNA of the CDR3 is TGTGCCAGCAGTGCGGGACAGAGCTCCTATAATTCACCCCTCCACTTT.